The text below deals with one TCR beta chain. The data stem from a study of blood T cell repertoires in COVID-19. In the original processing: Using reference gene primer amplification, nucleated cell counts were estimated. Profiled with immunoSEQ multiplex PCR; TCRdb holds only in-frame clones, not every one. The D gene and trimming were derived from the DNA, and the V and J assignments and clone size from that table. The sample lists around 300,000 clones, roughly 90% occurring once. This CDR3 is 16 amino acids long. Trimming cost V 4 bases and J 1 base; bases outside gene matches: 10. The V gene's germline CDR1 is LGHNA and CDR2 YSLEER.

The chain has TRBV4-3 and TRBJ2-7, with 7 bases matching TRBD1. Source material: peripheral blood. This TCR came from a woman in her seventies with COVID-19, enrolled during active disease. Here the CDR3 DNA reads TGCGCCAGCAGCCTTAGCTGGGACAGCTTATCCTACGAGCAGTACTTC. Translating it yields CASSLSWDSLSYEQYF.